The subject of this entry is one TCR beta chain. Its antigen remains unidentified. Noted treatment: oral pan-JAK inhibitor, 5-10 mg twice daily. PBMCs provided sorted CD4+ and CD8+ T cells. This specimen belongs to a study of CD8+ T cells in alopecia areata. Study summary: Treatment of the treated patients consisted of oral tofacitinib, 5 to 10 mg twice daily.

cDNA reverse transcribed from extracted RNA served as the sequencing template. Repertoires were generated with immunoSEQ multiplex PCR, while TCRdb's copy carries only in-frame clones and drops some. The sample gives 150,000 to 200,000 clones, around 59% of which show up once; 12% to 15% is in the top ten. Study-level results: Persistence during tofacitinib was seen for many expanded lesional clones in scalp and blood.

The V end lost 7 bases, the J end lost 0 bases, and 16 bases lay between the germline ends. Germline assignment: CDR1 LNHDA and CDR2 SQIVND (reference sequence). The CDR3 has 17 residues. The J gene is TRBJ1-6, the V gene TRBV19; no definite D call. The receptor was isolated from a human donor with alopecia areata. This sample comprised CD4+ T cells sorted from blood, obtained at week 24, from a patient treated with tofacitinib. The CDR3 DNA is TGTGCCAGTACAGATCGGTCAGGCAGCTCCTATAATTCACCCCTCCACTTT. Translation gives CASTDRSGSSYNSPLHF.